This entry describes one T cell receptor beta chain. Its antigen is currently unknown. The source of the sample is a study of cytomegalovirus exposure and HLA in healthy donors. Study observations and caveats: In an earlier analysis, in fewer than 700 donors, most V segments appeared productive either ~90% or ~30% of the time. Later on, an analysis found that several of the most significant clusters appeared to be linked to common viral pathogens, which included parvovirus B19.

CDR3 length equals 14 residues. The germline CDR1 and CDR2 sequences are MNHNY and SVGAGI (reference sequence). Between the trimmed V and J ends, which lost 5 bases and 5 bases, there was a span of 15 bases. With 60 Vbeta and 13 Jbeta primers, the PCR was carried out. Sequencing used immunoSEQ multiplex PCR; TCRdb keeps in-frame clones, though not all of them. This sample carries fewer than 200,000 clones, around four fifths of them seen once, and the ten largest clones take 1.5% to 2%. The V gene is TRBV6-6, the J gene TRBJ1-1; D ambiguous. The sample was PBMCs. This clonotype was obtained from a man aged 45-65 years in good health and CMV-seronegative. CDR3 residues: CASSTTEGVTEAFF. In DNA form, the CDR3 reads TGTGCCAGCAGTACTACAGAGGGAGTGACTGAAGCTTTCTTT.